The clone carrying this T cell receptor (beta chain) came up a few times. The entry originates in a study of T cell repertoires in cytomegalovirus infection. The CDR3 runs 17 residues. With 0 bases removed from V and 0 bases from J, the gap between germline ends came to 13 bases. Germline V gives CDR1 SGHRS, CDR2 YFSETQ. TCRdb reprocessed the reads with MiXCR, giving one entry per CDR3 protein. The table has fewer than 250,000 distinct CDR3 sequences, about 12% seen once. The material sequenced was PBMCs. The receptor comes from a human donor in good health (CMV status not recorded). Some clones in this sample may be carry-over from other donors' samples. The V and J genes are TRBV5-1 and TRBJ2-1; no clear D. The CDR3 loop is CASSLAVSVLSYNEQFF. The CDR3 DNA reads TGCGCCAGCAGCTTGGCCGTAAGCGTCCTCTCCTACAATGAGCAGTTCTTC.